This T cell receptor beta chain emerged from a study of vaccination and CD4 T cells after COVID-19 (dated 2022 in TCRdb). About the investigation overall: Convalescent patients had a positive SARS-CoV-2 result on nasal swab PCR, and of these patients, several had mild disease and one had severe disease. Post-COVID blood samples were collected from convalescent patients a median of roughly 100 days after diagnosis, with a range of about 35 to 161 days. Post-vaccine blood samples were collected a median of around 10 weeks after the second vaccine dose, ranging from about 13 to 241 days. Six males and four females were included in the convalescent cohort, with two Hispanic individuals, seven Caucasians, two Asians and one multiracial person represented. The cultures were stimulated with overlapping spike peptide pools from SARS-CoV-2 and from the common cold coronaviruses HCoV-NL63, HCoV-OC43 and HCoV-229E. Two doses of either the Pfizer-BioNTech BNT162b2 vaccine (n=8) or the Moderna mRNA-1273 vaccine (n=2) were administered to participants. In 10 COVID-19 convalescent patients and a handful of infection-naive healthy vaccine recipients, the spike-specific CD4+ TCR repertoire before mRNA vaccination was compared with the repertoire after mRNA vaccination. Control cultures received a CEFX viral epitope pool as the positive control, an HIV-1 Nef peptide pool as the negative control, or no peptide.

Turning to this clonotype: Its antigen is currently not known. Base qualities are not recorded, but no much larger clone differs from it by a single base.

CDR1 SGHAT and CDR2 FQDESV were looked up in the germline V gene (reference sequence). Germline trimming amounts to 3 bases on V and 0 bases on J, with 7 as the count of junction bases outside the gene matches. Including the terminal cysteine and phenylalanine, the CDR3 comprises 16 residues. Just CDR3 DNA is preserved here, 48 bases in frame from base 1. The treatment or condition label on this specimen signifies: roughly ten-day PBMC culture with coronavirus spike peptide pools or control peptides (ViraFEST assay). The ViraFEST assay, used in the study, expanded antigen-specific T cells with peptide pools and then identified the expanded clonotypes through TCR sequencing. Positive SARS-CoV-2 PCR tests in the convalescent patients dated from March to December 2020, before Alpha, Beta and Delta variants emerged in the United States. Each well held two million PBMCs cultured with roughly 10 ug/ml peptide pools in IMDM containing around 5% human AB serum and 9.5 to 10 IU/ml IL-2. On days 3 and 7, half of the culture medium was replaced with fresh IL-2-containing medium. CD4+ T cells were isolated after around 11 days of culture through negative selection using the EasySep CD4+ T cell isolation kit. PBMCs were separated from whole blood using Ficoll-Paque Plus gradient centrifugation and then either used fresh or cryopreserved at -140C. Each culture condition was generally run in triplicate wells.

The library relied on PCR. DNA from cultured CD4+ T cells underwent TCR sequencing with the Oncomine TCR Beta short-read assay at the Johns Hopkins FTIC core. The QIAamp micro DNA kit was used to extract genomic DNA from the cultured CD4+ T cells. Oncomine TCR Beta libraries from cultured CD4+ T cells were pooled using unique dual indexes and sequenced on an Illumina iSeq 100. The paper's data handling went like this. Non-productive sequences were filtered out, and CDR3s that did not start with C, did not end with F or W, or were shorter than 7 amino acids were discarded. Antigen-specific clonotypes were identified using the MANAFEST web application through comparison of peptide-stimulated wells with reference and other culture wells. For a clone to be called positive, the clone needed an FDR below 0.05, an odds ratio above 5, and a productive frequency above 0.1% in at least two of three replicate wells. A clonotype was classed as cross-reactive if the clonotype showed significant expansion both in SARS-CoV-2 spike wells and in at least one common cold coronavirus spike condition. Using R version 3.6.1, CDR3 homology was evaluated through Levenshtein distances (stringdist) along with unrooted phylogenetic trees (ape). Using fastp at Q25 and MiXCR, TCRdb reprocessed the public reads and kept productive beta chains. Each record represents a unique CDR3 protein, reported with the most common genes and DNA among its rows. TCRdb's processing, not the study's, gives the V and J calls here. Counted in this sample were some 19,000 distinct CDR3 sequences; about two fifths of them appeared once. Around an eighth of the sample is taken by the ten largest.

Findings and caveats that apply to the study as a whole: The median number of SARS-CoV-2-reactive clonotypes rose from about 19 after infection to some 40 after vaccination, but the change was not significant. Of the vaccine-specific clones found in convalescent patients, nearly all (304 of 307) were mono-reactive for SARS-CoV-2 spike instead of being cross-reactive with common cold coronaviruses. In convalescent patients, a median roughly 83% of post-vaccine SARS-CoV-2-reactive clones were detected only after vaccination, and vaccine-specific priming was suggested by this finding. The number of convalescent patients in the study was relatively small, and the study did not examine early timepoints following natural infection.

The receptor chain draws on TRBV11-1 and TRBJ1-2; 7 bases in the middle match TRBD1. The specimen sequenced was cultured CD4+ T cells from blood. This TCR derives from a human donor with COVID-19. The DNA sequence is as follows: TGTGCCAGCAGCTTGGGGACAGTCAGTACTAACTATGGCTACACCTTC. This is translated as CASSLGTVSTNYGYTF.